This T cell receptor beta chain appears in the sequencing data of a study of Ad26.COV2.S vaccination and SARS-CoV-2 variants. The CDR3 runs to 14 residues. The V gene lost 2 bases and the J gene lost 8 bases, with 13 bases spanning the gap. Germline CDR1 is MNHNY and CDR2 is SVGAGI (reference sequence). Treatment here: about 20 received Ad26.COV2.S at low or high dose, single or two shots; about five received placebo; per-sample allocation not given. Collection of samples fell on day 63 after the first vaccine or placebo injection. Aged 18-55 years, donor was enrolled in Boston in 2020. The method was immunoSEQ multiplex PCR; TCRdb's version includes in-frame clones alone and lacks a portion of them. Of about 410,000 clones listed, approximately 92% are singletons. This clone was seen once.

The sample in question was peripheral blood, obtained in a trial of Ad26.COV2.S vaccine versus placebo. V usage is TRBV6-6 and J usage is TRBJ2-1; tentative D call: TRBD2 (5 bases). The receptor's source is a person between 18 and 59 years old who received the Ad26.COV2.S COVID-19 vaccine or a placebo. Written as DNA, the CDR3 is TGTGCCAGCAGTTACCTCCTAGCTGGGGATGAGCAGTTCTTC. Translated: CASSYLLAGDEQFF.